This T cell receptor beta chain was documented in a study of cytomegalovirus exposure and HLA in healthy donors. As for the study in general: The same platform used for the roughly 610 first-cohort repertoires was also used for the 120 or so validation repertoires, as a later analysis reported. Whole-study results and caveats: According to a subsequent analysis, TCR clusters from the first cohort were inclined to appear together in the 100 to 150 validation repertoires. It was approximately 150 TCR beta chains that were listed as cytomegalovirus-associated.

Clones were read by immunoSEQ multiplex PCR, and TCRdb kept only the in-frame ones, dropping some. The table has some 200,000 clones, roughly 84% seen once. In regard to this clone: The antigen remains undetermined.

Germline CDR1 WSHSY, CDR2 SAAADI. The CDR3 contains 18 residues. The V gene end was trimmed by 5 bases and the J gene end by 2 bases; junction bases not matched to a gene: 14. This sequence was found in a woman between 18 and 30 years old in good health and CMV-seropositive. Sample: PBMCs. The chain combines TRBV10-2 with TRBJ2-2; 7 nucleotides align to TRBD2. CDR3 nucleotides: TGCGCCAGCAGTTCGGTTTGGCTGGCGGGGGAAAACACCGGGGAGCTGTTTTTT. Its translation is CASSSVWLAGENTGELFF.